This T cell receptor (beta chain) was found in a study of blood T cells in healthy people across ages. About the research overall: With template switching, about one barcoded beta molecule was captured per two T cells.

Then a second PCR, running about 6 to 12 cycles, was carried out with a sample-barcoded 5' primer and a J-beta primer mix. TCRdb redid the calling of the 5' RACE reads with MiXCR, one entry per CDR3 protein. The top ten clones hold approximately 32% of a sample with hundreds of thousands of distinct CDR3 sequences, more than 40% of them seen once. The CDR3 consists of 16 residues. Germline V gene lookup returns CDR1 LGHNA and CDR2 YNFKEQ. V lost 0 bases and J 2 bases, leaving 8 bases between the germline ends. V and J are TRBV4-2 and TRBJ2-6; D is unclear. This clonotype was sampled from a woman between 55 and 75 years old in good health. The sequencing sample was made of blood. CDR3 loop: CASSQEGGAGANVLTF. For the CDR3, the DNA is TGTGCCAGCAGCCAAGAGGGTGGGGCTGGGGCCAACGTCCTGACTTTC.